This TCR beta chain is drawn from a study of shared clonotypes between healthy human individuals. Study-wide results and caveats: As a rule, naive subsets had a larger estimated richness than memory subsets. Collection of samples was limited to blood; tissue repertoires likely differ.

Comments on this clone: No antigen is known for it.

This CDR3 is built from 15 residues. From germline, CDR1 is SGHAT and CDR2 FQNNGV. V lost 8 bases to trimming and J lost 3 bases, with 20 bases between them. The method was immunoSEQ multiplex PCR; TCRdb's version includes in-frame clones alone and lacks a portion of them. The repertoire holds hundreds of thousands of clones, about 74% seen once, with 1.7% in the top ten. The CD4+ fraction was divided into a CD45RA+ naive subset and a CD45RA-negative memory subset. Sequencing input: memory CD4+ T cells sorted from blood. Subset indicated: CD45RA-negative fraction. This TCR derives from a woman under 40 in good health. The rearrangement links TRBV11-2 to TRBJ2-7, with D maybe TRBD2 (5 bases). CDR3 nucleotide sequence: TGTGCCAGCGAAAAGGAGAGACTATCAAACTACGAGCAGTACTTC. Its translation is CASEKERLSNYEQYF.